This record covers a single T cell receptor (beta chain). The antigen remains undetermined. cDNA libraries for TCR beta contained unique molecular identifiers. The yield from about 1 to 10 million T cells was 500,000 or so cDNA molecules in total. TCRdb redid the calling of the PCR reads with MiXCR, one entry per CDR3 protein. In the table there are approximately 630,000 distinct CDR3 sequences, 55% to 60% of which are singletons. The data originate from a study of post-analysis software for immune sequencing data. The CDR3 loop spans 15 amino acids. V lost 0 bases, J lost 7 bases, and 2 bases stayed unmatched. Per germline, CDR1 MGHDK and CDR2 SYGVNS. The study, taken as a whole, reports: Controls showed lower frequencies than patients for four to six TRBV segments, and TRBV5-6, TRBV5-1 and TRBV20-1 were among these. Compared against controls, patients with multiple sclerosis displayed significantly lower normalized Chao1 diversity.

Sequencing was carried out using blood. The source of this sequence is a girl aged 2 to 9 with multiple sclerosis. The gene calls are TRBV25-1 and TRBJ1-6, with 8 nucleotides matching TRBD1. CDR3 loop: CASSEYGTGNSPLHF. The CDR3 DNA follows: TGTGCCAGCAGTGAATACGGGACAGGCAATTCACCCCTCCACTTT.